The 29 T cell receptor beta chains in this list originate from one sample, sequenced in a study of cytomegalovirus exposure and HLA in healthy donors. It was with 60 Vbeta and 13 Jbeta primers that the PCR ran. Assay: immunoSEQ multiplex PCR; the TCRdb copy retains only in-frame clones and omits some. Of tens of thousands of clones listed, around 80% are singletons. Sequenced material: PBMCs. The receptor source for this set is a woman aged 45-65 years in good health and CMV-seropositive.

The chain has TRBV6-1 and TRBJ1-2; D remains ambiguous. The CDR3 spans 14 residues. V was trimmed by 4 bases and J by 8 bases, leaving 17 bases between them. Germline CDR1 and CDR2: MNHNS and SASEGT. The CDR3 DNA reads TGTGCCAGCAGTGGTGGCGGGGTGGCAAGGGGCTACACCTTC. It is translated as CASSGGGVARGYTF.

The chain uses TRBV13 and TRBJ1-1; D gene uncertain. Between the trimmed V and J ends, which lost 0 bases and 1 base, there was a span of 6 bases. The CDR3 totals 14 residues. Germline V CDR1 and CDR2: PRHDT, FYEKMQ (reference sequence). CDR3 protein: CASSLGWANTEAFF. The DNA for the CDR3 is TGTGCCAGCAGCTTAGGTTGGGCGAACACTGAAGCTTTCTTT.

The rearrangement links TRBV5-1 to TRBJ1-4; 7 bases are a match to TRBD1. The CDR3 is 15 amino acids. The junction had 10 bases not matched to a gene; V was cut back by 6 bases and J by 5 bases. The germline V gene has CDR1 SGHRS and CDR2 YFSETQ. The CDR3 region is CASNSQGLQNEKLFF. CDR3 bases: TGCGCCAGCAATTCACAGGGGCTACAGAATGAAAAACTGTTTTTT. Combining the CDR3 with reference TRBV5-1 and TRBJ1-4 gives the whole variable domain KAGVTQTPRYLIKTRGQQVTLSCSPISGHRSVSWYQQTPGQGLQFLFEYFSETQRNKGNFPGRFSGRQFSNSRSEMNVSTLELGDSALYLCASNSQGLQNEKLFFGSGTQLSVL.

The chain has TRBV10-2 and TRBJ2-5, with 11 bases aligning to TRBD2. Germline V gives CDR1 WSHSY, CDR2 SAAADI. The CDR3 is 15 residues long. Unmatched junction bases numbered 4, after V lost 6 bases and J lost 1 base. In nucleotides, the CDR3 is TGCGCCAGCAGGGCTAGCGGGGGGTCCCAAGAGACCCAGTACTTC. It codes for CASRASGGSQETQYF.

The rearrangement joins TRBV6-5 to TRBJ1-2; 7 bases line up with TRBD1. The CDR3 spans 14 residues. The V segment lost 2 bases and the J segment 4 bases; nucleotides outside the gene matches: 4. Germline V gives CDR1 MNHEY, CDR2 SVGAGI. This CDR3 reads CASSYQKGAYGYTF. The CDR3 nucleotides read TGTGCCAGCAGTTACCAGAAGGGGGCCTATGGCTACACCTTC.

Only one count was recorded for this clone. The chain carries TRBV19 and TRBJ1-1; 7 positions match TRBD1. CDR1 is LNHDA, CDR2 SQIVND, per germline (reference sequence). V lost 4 bases, J lost 2 bases, and 1 base stayed unmatched. The CDR3 is 13 residues long. CDR3 nucleotides: TGTGCCAGTAGTAGAGGGGGCAACACTGAAGCTTTCTTT. This gives the protein CASSRGGNTEAFF.

The chain has TRBV5-1 and TRBJ2-1; D might be TRBD2 (5 bases). The germline CDR1 and CDR2 sequences are SGHRS and YFSETQ. The CDR3 loop spans 16 amino acids. The V end lost 5 bases, the J end lost 0 bases, and 15 bases lay between the germline ends. The CDR3 region is CASSTFGLASYNEQFF. The CDR3 nucleotides are TGCGCCAGCAGTACCTTCGGGCTAGCCTCCTACAATGAGCAGTTCTTC.

A few counts support this clone. The rearrangement links TRBV6-1 to TRBJ1-4, with a tentative D call TRBD1 (6 bases). V was cut by 4 bases and J by 4 bases, with 10 bases left in between. Germline V CDR1 and CDR2: MNHNS, SASEGT. This CDR3 has 14 residues. CDR3 protein: CASSVQGYNEKLFF. The CDR3 DNA reads TGTGCCAGCAGTGTACAGGGATATAATGAAAAACTGTTTTTT.

Comment on this clone: This sample includes further DNA sequences coding for the same CDR3. V gene TRBV30 combines with J gene TRBJ2-1, with TRBD1 identical over 8 bases. The CDR3 contains 13 residues. V lost 0 bases, J lost 6 bases, and 1 base stayed unmatched. CDR1 GTSNPN and CDR2 SVGIG come from the germline V gene (reference sequence). In DNA, the CDR3 is TGTGCCTGGAGTGTACAGGGGGGCAATGAGCAGTTCTTC. Translation gives CAWSVQGGNEQFF.

The sample holds a few counts of this clone. The V gene is TRBV7-3, the J gene TRBJ2-5, with 7 bases aligning to TRBD1. CDR1 and CDR2 from the germline V gene are SGHTA and FQGTGA. After removal of 4 bases from V and 1 base from J, the junction contained 9 bases not matched to a gene. The CDR3 is made up of 16 amino acids. CDR3 loop: CASSSPEAGGQETQYF. CDR3 nucleotides: TGTGCCAGCAGCTCGCCGGAGGCAGGGGGCCAAGAGACCCAGTACTTC. The variable domain in full, completed from reference TRBV7-3 and TRBJ2-5, reads GAGVSQTPSNKVTEKGKYVELRCDPISGHTALYWYRQSLGQGPEFLIYFQGTGAADDSGLPNDRFFAVRPEGSVSTLKIQRTERGDSAVYLCASSSPEAGGQETQYFGPGTRLLVL.

The rearrangement links TRBV10-2 to TRBJ2-2, with 15 bases aligning to TRBD2. The J segment lost 0 bases and the V segment lost 7 bases, leaving 6 bases of the junction unmatched. The length of the CDR3 is 18 residues. The germline gives CDR1 WSHSY, CDR2 SAAADI. The CDR3 coding sequence is TGCGCCAGCACCTGGACTAGCGGGGGGGCTTCGAACACCGGGGAGCTGTTTTTT. Translation: CASTWTSGGASNTGELFF.

The chain combines TRBV6-5 with TRBJ1-1, with TRBD1 identical over 8 bases. CDR1 is MNHEY, CDR2 SVGAGI, per germline. The V gene end was trimmed by 6 bases and the J gene end by 7 bases; junction bases not matched to a gene: 4. The CDR3 runs to 12 residues. Here the CDR3 reads CASRTGEGEAFF. The DNA for the CDR3 is TGTGCCAGCAGGACAGGGGAGGGTGAAGCTTTCTTT.

This clone has a single count. V and J are TRBV30 and TRBJ1-5, with TRBD1 matching 7 bases. The CDR3 is 14 residues long. The trim removed 2 bases at V and 2 bases at J, leaving 3 bases unmatched. Germline V gene lookup returns CDR1 GTSNPN and CDR2 SVGIG (reference sequence). The CDR3 sequence: CAWSPGQGNQPQHF. CDR3 DNA sequence: TGTGCCTGGAGTCCTGGACAGGGCAATCAGCCCCAGCATTTT.

The J gene is TRBJ1-1, the V gene TRBV5-1; possible D gene TRBD1, 5 bases. The CDR3 length is 13 residues. Trimming removed 2 bases from V and 1 base from J, with 6 bases in between. The germline gives CDR1 SGHRS, CDR2 YFSETQ. The chain's CDR3 is CASSFQGNTEAFF. CDR3 nucleotide sequence: TGCGCCAGCAGCTTTCAGGGGAACACTGAAGCTTTCTTT.

This sequence joins TRBV5-4 and TRBJ1-1; D is possibly TRBD1 (5 bases). The CDR3 is 14 residues long. The V end was cut by 1 base, the J end by 11 bases, with 18 bases between. Looked up from germline, CDR1 is SGHNT and CDR2 is YYREEE (reference sequence). The CDR3 coding sequence is TGTGCCAGCAGCTTGATGGGGGGGGTAGGGGCGGCTTTCTTT. Its protein product is CASSLMGGVGAAFF.

The chain uses TRBV7-9 and TRBJ1-1, with 10 bases fitting TRBD1. Germline V CDR1 and CDR2: SEHNR, FQNEAQ (reference sequence). Germline trimming cut 5 bases from V and 3 bases from J; bases unmatched to any gene: 12. There are 17 residues in the CDR3. CDR3 nucleotide sequence: TGTGCCAGCAGCGCTCTGACAGGGGGCTCTGGGGACACTGAAGCTTTCTTT. This gives the protein CASSALTGGSGDTEAFF.

The chain links TRBV6-5 to TRBJ1-2; tentatively, D is TRBD1 (5 bases). This CDR3 contains 13 residues. CDR1 is MNHEY, CDR2 SVGAGI, per germline. V lost 3 bases to trimming and J lost 6 bases, with 11 bases between them. In nucleotides, the CDR3 is TGTGCCAGCAGTTATGTGGCAGGGAATGGCTACACCTTC. This translates into CASSYVAGNGYTF.

The rearrangement links TRBV6-6 to TRBJ1-1; D unclear. CDR1 is MNHNY, CDR2 SVGAGI, per germline (reference sequence). The CDR3 extends over 13 amino acids. Trimming pared 1 base from V and 1 base from J, leaving 4 bases between. The CDR3 DNA follows: TGTGCCAGCAGTTACTTCAGGAACACTGAAGCTTTCTTT. Its translation is CASSYFRNTEAFF.

The chain uses TRBV6-5 and TRBJ2-1, with 7 bases fitting TRBD1. The trim removed 0 bases at V and 9 bases at J, leaving 5 bases unmatched. The CDR3 totals 14 residues. Germline V lookup: CDR1 MNHEY, CDR2 SVGAGI. DNA for the CDR3: TGTGCCAGCAGTTACTCGGGACAGTCGAGTGAGCAGTTCTTC. This translates into CASSYSGQSSEQFF.

The chain employs TRBV7-9 and TRBJ1-1; D remains unclear. The CDR3 length is 13 residues. The germline CDR1 and CDR2 sequences are SEHNR and FQNEAQ (reference sequence). V was pared by 5 bases and J by 1 base, with 8 bases between. Here the CDR3 reads CASSPPGNTEAFF. The CDR3 region has the DNA TGTGCCAGCAGCCCGCCAGGGAACACTGAAGCTTTCTTT. The variable domain in full, completed from reference TRBV7-9 and TRBJ1-1, reads DTGVSQNPRHKITKRGQNVTFRCDPISEHNRLYWYRQTLGQGPEFLTYFQNEAQLEKSRLLSDRFSAERPKGSFSTLEIQRTEQGDSAMYLCASSPPGNTEAFFGQGTRLTVV.

There are a few counts of this clone. The V and J genes are TRBV27 and TRBJ2-5; the D is unclear. The tail of the sequence fits TRBJ2-7 better, so the J call may be wrong. CDR3 length: 9 amino acids. Germline lookup yields CDR1 MNHEY and CDR2 SMNVEV (reference sequence). DNA for the CDR3: TGTGCCAGCCTATACGAGCAGTACTTC. It is translated as CASLYEQYF.

J is TRBJ2-2 and V is TRBV18, with 11 bases that match TRBD2. Looked up from germline, CDR1 is KGHSH and CDR2 is LQKENI. The CDR3 is made up of 16 amino acids. V shed 3 bases and J 7 bases; nucleotides not matched to a gene: 7. The CDR3, as DNA: TGTGCCAGCTCACCCCTCAAACTAGCGGGAGTCGGGGAGCTGTTTTTT. It encodes CASSPLKLAGVGELFF.

The V gene is TRBV6-5, the J gene TRBJ2-1; 13 nucleotides line up with TRBD2. V lost 2 bases and J lost 8; bases outside the gene matches: 6. In germline, CDR1 is MNHEY, CDR2 SVGAGI. The CDR3 extends over 16 amino acids. The CDR3 here is CASSYPGTSGADEQFF. The CDR3 region has the DNA TGTGCCAGCAGTTACCCGGGGACTAGCGGGGCAGATGAGCAGTTCTTC.

The V and J genes are TRBV16 and TRBJ1-2, with TRBD1 matching over 12 bases. The CDR3 has 15 residues. V shed 4 bases, J shed 6 bases, and the junction held 6 bases outside the gene matches. Germline CDR1 is KGHSY and CDR2 is FQNENV. The CDR3 sequence is CASSLGTGGINGYTF. In DNA, the CDR3 is TGTGCCAGCAGCCTGGGGACAGGGGGCATCAATGGCTACACCTTC.

The rearrangement joins TRBV5-1 to TRBJ1-4, with D possibly TRBD1 on 5 matching bases. V lost 0 bases to trimming and J lost 3 bases, with 12 bases between them. The V gene's germline CDR1 is SGHRS and CDR2 YFSETQ. The CDR3 has 16 amino acids. The CDR3: CASSLGVGGANEKLFF. The DNA of the CDR3 is TGCGCCAGCAGCTTGGGCGTCGGGGGGGCTAATGAAAAACTGTTTTTT.

This rearrangement joins TRBV5-4 to TRBJ2-1, with TRBD2 matching 11 bases. Germline V gives CDR1 SGHNT, CDR2 YYREEE (reference sequence). This CDR3 region has 14 residues. J gave up 8 bases and V 0 bases, and 1 base lay outside the gene matches. CDR3 nucleotide sequence: TGTGCCAGCAGCTTGGAACTAGCGGGAGATGAGCAGTTCTTC. This codes for CASSLELAGDEQFF.

This sequence joins TRBV7-9 and TRBJ2-7, with 8 bases fitting TRBD1. CDR3 length: 15 amino acids. The germline V gene encodes CDR1 SEHNR and CDR2 FQNEAQ (reference sequence). V was clipped by 5 bases and J by 2 bases; unmatched bases: 8. In DNA, the CDR3 is TGTGCCAGCAGCCGAGGGACAGGCTCGCCCTACGAGCAGTACTTC. Translating gives CASSRGTGSPYEQYF.

This chain uses TRBV4-2 with TRBJ1-1; D possibly corresponds to TRBD1 (6 bases). Deletions cut 0 bases from V and 5 bases from J, with 13 bases between. The CDR3 runs to 15 residues. Germline CDR1 LGHNA, CDR2 YNFKEQ. Here the CDR3 reads CASSQDAGARTEAFF. The CDR3, as DNA: TGTGCCAGCAGCCAAGATGCGGGGGCAAGGACTGAAGCTTTCTTT.

CDR3 coding DNA: TGTGCCAGCAGTGAAAGTACAGCTCTTTGGGCTTTCTTT. The encoded protein is CASSESTALWAFF. The rearrangement links TRBV2 to TRBJ1-1, with D hard to call. Germline V gene data show CDR1 as SNHLY and CDR2 as FYNNEI. The CDR3 extends over 13 amino acids. The V end was cut by 2 bases, the J end by 11 bases, with 15 bases between.